The T cell receptor (beta chain) described here comes from a study of vaccination effects on CD4 cells after COVID-19 (dated by TCRdb to between 2021 and 2024). Study-wide context: Participants received two doses of either the BNT162b2 or the mRNA-1273 mRNA SARS-CoV-2 vaccine. SARS-CoV-2 spike-specific CD4+ TCR repertoires from before and after mRNA vaccination were compared in COVID-19 convalescent patients and in infection-naive vaccine recipients. The full study included roughly 10 COVID-19 convalescent patients and several SARS-CoV-2-naive healthy vaccine recipients. The Oncomine TCR Beta short-read assay on an Illumina iSeq 100 was used to sequence cultures from other donors in the study.

V has 4 bases trimmed and J has 7 bases trimmed; junction bases matching no gene number 5. The germline V gene (reference sequence) sets CDR1 to LGHDT and CDR2 to YNNKEL. The CDR3 contains 14 residues, cysteine and phenylalanine counted. Solely the CDR3 DNA is kept, with 42 bases framed from the first base. Receptors were amplified or captured by the immunoSEQ multiplex PCR assay. TCR beta CDR3 sequencing was performed on DNA from the cultured, isolated CD4+ T cells. As for the original processing: Non-productive TCR sequences were removed and reads were trimmed to the CDR3 region, keeping CDR3s of at least 7 amino acids. Antigen-specific clonotypes were identified using the MANAFEST web app by comparison of expansion in peptide wells against reference cultures. For clones to be considered positive, expansion at FDR<0.05 versus reference and all other wells, an odds ratio above 5, and a frequency above 0.1% in two replicate wells were required. Cross-reactive clonotypes were defined as significantly expanded in SARS-CoV-2 spike wells and in at least one common cold coronavirus spike condition. Using the stringdist R package, CDR3 similarity was measured by Levenshtein distance, and unrooted trees were constructed with ape in R 3.6.1. In its TCRdb copy, this immuneACCESS table keeps in-frame sequences only and misses some clones. Where compared with another copy, unresolved V genes explain less than half of these, and the others have no known cause. D and trimming were read from the DNA, whereas the V and J calls and clone size are those reported in that table. This sample has 70,000 or so clones in its table, and approximately 75% of those were observed once. Around 2.9% of the sample belongs to the ten largest clones.

The research as a whole found: Limitations of the study were the small number of convalescent patients and the absence of early post-infection timepoints. Clones induced by infection and clones induced by vaccination both contracted markedly at late timepoints after vaccination, which fits with T cell responses waning over time. In healthy vaccine recipients, vaccine-induced clones were almost all SARS-CoV-2 mono-reactive, with only 1 of 255 cross-reactive with common cold coronaviruses.

This clone came up once. This receptor's antigen is unknown. No much larger clone is present one base from it, and per-base qualities are unavailable. To identify antigen-specific CD4+ T cell clonotypes by their expansion, the ViraFEST assay first stimulated PBMC with viral peptide pools and then applied TCR sequencing. After about 10 days of culture, CD4+ T cells were isolated with the EasySep CD4+ T cell isolation kit. Healthy vaccine recipients had no prior SARS-CoV-2 infection, confirmed by negative nucleocapsid antibodies before and after vaccination. A few million PBMC per well were cultured with 10 ug/ml peptides in IMDM containing 5% human AB serum, 8.5 to 10 IU/ml IL-2 and gentamicin. On days 3 and 7, half of the culture medium was replaced with fresh IL-2-containing medium. Unless noted otherwise, every peptide stimulation condition was grown in triplicate wells. Using Ficoll-Paque Plus gradient centrifugation, PBMC were separated from whole blood and then either used fresh or cryopreserved at -140C. The overlapping peptide pools covered the spike proteins of SARS-CoV-2 as well as those of the common cold coronaviruses HCoV-NL63, HCoV-OC43 and HCoV-229E. The QIAamp micro DNA kit was used to extract genomic DNA from the cultured CD4+ T cells.

Recombination connected TRBV3-1 (or the pseudogene TRBV3-2) to TRBJ1-4; a stretch of 8 junction bases matches TRBD1. The material was CD4+ T cells from PBMCs cultured with HCoV-NL63 spike peptides, obtained before COVID-19 vaccination. The cell subset or site label corresponds to: HCoV-NL63 spike overlapping peptide pool stimulation. The TCR originated in a human donor who received a COVID-19 vaccine. At the DNA level, the sequence is TGTGCCAGCAGCCGCGGACAGGGCGCTGAAAAACTGTTTTTT. It translates as CASSRGQGAEKLFF.